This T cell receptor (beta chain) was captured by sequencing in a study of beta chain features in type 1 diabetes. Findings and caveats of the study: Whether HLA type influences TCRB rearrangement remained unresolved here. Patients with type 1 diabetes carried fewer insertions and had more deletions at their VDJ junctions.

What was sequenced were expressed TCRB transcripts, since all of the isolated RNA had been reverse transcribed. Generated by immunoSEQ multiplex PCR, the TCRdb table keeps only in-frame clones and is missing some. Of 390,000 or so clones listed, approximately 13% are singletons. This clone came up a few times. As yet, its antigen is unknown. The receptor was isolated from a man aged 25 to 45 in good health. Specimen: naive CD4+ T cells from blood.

For the CDR3, the DNA is TGTGCCAGCAGCGTAGGGCCCCGGCAGGGGTTCTATGGCTACACCTTC. Amino acids: CASSVGPRQGFYGYTF. V and J are TRBV9 and TRBJ1-2, with D possibly being TRBD1 (6 bases). CDR1 is SGDLS and CDR2 is YYNGEE in the germline V gene. V was cut by 0 bases and J by 4 bases, with 16 bases left in between. This CDR3 spans 16 amino acids.